Listed here is a single T cell receptor (beta chain). Its antigen is currently unknown. The sample originates from a study of T cell responses to AZD1222 COVID-19 vaccine. Trimming stripped 3 bases from V and 5 bases from J, with 10 bases between. The germline CDR1 and CDR2 sequences are MNHEY and SMNVEV (reference sequence). This CDR3 spans 13 amino acids. Whole-study findings and limits: Spike regions recognized by vaccine-associated CD4 TCRs spanned the protein, led by 160-218 and 743-854. Sampled repertoires all dated from after the peak T cell response. Clonal diversity may have been underestimated in mostly white British donors.

Clones were sequenced by immunoSEQ multiplex PCR, and TCRdb holds only the in-frame ones, with some missing. The sample lists around 200,000 clones, about 93% occurring once. This rearrangement joins TRBV27 to TRBJ1-1, with D unclear. Sequenced here: peripheral blood, sampled 28 days after the second dose of the MenACWY control vaccine. The sequence derives from an adult who received the MenACWY meningococcal vaccine as a control. CDR3 sequence reads: CASSLLYGTEAFF. For the CDR3, the DNA is TGTGCCAGCAGTTTGCTGTATGGGACTGAAGCTTTCTTT.